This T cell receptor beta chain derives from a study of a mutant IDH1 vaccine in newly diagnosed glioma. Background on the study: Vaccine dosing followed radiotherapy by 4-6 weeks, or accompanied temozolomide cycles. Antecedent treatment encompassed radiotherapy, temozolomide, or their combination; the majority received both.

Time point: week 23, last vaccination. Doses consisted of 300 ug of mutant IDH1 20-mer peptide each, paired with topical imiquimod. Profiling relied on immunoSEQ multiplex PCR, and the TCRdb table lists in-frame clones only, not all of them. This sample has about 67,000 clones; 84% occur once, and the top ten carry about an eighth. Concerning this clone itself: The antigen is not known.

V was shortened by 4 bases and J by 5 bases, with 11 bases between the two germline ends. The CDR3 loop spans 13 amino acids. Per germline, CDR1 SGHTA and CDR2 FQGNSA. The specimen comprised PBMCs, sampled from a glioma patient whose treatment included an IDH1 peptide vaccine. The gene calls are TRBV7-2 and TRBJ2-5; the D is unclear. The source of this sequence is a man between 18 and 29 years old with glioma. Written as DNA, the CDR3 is TGTGCCAGCAGCTCCGATTTAAGGGAGACCCAGTACTTC. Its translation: CASSSDLRETQYF.